The T cell receptor (beta chain) described here comes from a study of blood T cell repertoires in COVID-19. Sequencing used immunoSEQ multiplex PCR; TCRdb keeps in-frame clones, though not all of them. This table has more than 95,000 clones, 70% to 75% appearing once. CDR1 is KGHSH, CDR2 LQKENI, per germline. The CDR3 covers 14 residues. V was pared by 4 bases and J by 3 bases, with 12 bases between. Sequences were obtained from peripheral blood. J is TRBJ1-1 and V is TRBV18; D is ambiguous. This receptor was identified in a man of 80 years or more with COVID-19, enrolled during active disease. For the CDR3, the DNA is TGTGCCAGCTCACTCCAAAACTCGGACACTGAAGCTTTCTTT. Translation gives CASSLQNSDTEAFF.